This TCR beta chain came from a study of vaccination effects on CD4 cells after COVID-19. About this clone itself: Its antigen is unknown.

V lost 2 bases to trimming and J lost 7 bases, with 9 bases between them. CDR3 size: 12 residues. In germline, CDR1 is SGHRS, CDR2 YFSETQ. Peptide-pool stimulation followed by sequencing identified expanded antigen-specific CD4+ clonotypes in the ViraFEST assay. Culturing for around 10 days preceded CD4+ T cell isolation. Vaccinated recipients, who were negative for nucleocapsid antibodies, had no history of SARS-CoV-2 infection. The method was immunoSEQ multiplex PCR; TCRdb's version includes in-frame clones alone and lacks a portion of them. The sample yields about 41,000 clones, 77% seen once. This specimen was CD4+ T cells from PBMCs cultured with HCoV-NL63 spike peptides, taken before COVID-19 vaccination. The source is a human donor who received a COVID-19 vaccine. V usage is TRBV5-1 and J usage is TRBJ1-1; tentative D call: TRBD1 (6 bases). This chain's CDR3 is CASSLQGLEAFF. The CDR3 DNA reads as TGCGCCAGCAGCTTACAGGGCCTTGAAGCTTTCTTT.